Below, 2 T cell receptor beta chains from the same sample are listed, as sequenced in a study of CD8 T cells in ankylosing spondylitis. One entry per CDR3 protein results from TCRdb running MiXCR on the 5' RACE reads. The table shows approximately 540,000 distinct CDR3 sequences, with roughly 13% occurring only once. Study results and caveats: One TCR beta motif, made up of roughly 8 highly homologous variants, appeared characteristic of ankylosing spondylitis blood.

Their antigen targets remain unknown. The sequencing input was blood, either unsorted or a sorted T cell fraction (not recorded which). The receptors were gathered from a male donor with ankylosing spondylitis.

CDR3 in amino acids: CASSSLDRDDYGYTF. The CDR3 bases are TGTGCCAGCAGTTCCCTAGACAGGGACGACTATGGCTACACCTTC. The chain couples TRBV6-5 to TRBJ1-2; 7 nucleotides line up with TRBD1. Germline CDR1 and CDR2: MNHEY and SVGAGI. V gave up 4 bases and J gave up 3 bases; unmatched junction bases: 8. The length of the CDR3 is 15 residues.

This clonotype was detected ten times or more. This chain links TRBV6-1 with TRBJ2-1; 9 nucleotides agree with TRBD1. The V segment lost 7 bases and the J segment 7 bases; nucleotides outside the gene matches: 14. Germline CDR1 reads MNHNS; CDR2 reads SASEGT. The CDR3 loop spans 16 amino acids. The CDR3 loop is CASIDSGTGLANEQFF. The CDR3 nucleotides are TGTGCCAGCATCGACTCGGGGACAGGGCTTGCTAATGAGCAGTTCTTC.